This T cell receptor beta chain was sequenced in a study of shared clonotypes between healthy human individuals. Clones were read by immunoSEQ multiplex PCR, and TCRdb kept only the in-frame ones, dropping some. The repertoire has about 1.5 million clones, roughly 98% of them found once; the top ten carry roughly 0.42%. V lost 3 bases and J lost 5; bases outside the gene matches: 8. The V gene's germline CDR1 is SGHTA and CDR2 FQGTGA. The CDR3 runs 16 residues. Investigators divided CD4+ cells into CD45RA+ naive and CD45RA-negative memory subsets. Sample: naive CD4+ T cells sorted from blood. The sample's subset: CD45RA+ positively selected. This sequence originates from a man between 25 and 39 years old in good health. The rearrangement links TRBV7-3 to TRBJ2-1, with TRBD2 identical over 9 bases. As DNA, the CDR3 is TGTGCCAGCAGCTTTGTTCCGGCTAGCGGGAACAATGAGCAGTTCTTC. It is translated as CASSFVPASGNNEQFF.